This TCR beta chain was captured by sequencing in a study of cytomegalovirus exposure and HLA in healthy donors. In its sample, this clone was seen once. Amplification used 60 Vbeta primers and 13 Jbeta primers. Sequencing used immunoSEQ multiplex PCR; TCRdb keeps in-frame clones, though not all of them. The sample consists of roughly 150,000 clones, 85% of them appearing once. Trimming cost V 10 bases and J 5 bases; bases outside gene matches: 6. CDR3 size: 12 residues. CDR1 is MNHEY and CDR2 is SVGAGI in the germline V gene. Material: PBMCs. The TCR was taken from a man aged 30 to 45 in good health and CMV-seropositive. The chain links TRBV6-5 to TRBJ2-5; 8 bases map to TRBD1. The CDR3 DNA is TGTGCCACTCTGGACAGGGTCGAGACCCAGTACTTC. Translating gives CATLDRVETQYF.